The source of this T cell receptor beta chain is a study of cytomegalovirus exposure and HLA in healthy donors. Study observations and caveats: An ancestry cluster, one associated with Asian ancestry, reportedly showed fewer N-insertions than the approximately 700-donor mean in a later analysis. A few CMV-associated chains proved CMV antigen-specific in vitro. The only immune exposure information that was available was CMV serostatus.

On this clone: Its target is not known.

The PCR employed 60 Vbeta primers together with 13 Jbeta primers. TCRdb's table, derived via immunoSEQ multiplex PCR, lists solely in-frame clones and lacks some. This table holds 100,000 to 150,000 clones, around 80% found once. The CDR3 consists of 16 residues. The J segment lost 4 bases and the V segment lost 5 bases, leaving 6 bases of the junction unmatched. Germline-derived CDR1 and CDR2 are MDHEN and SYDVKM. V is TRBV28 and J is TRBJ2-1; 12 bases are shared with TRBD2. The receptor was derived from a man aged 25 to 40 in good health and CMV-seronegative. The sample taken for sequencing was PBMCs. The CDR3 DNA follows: TGTGCCAGCAGTCCATTCGGGACTAGCGGGTACAATGAGCAGTTCTTC. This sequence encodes CASSPFGTSGYNEQFF.